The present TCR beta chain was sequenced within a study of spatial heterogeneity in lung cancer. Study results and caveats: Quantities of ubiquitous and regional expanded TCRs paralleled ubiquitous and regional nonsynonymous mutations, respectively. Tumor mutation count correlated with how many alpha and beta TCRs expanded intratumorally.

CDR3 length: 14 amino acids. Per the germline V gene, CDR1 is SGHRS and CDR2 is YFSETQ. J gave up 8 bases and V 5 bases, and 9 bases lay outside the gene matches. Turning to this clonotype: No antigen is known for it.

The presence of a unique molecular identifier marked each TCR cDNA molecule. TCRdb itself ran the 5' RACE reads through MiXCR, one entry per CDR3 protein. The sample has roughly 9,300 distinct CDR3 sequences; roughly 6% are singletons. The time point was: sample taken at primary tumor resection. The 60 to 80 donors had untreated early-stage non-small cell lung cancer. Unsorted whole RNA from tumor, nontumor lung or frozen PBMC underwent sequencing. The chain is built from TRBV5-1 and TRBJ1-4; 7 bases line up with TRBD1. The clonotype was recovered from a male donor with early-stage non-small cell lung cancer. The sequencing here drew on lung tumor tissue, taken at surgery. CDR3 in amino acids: CASRLGQAGEKLFF. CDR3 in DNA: TGCGCCAGCAGGTTAGGACAGGCGGGGGAAAAACTGTTTTTT.